The 20 T cell receptor beta chains reported below all come from one sample, sequenced in a study of lymphopenia after photon versus proton radiotherapy. Sequencing used immunoSEQ multiplex PCR; TCRdb keeps in-frame clones, though not all of them. The table has around 160,000 clones, 70% to 90% seen once. Sequences were derived from peripheral blood, sampled from a patient treated with photon-based radiotherapy. The receptors were gathered from a man aged 50-59 years with gastric cancer.

This chain's CDR3 is CASWGSSYEQYF. CDR3 nucleotide sequence: TGTGCCAGCTGGGGCTCCTCCTACGAGCAGTACTTC. V and J are TRBV27 and TRBJ2-7; D might be TRBD1 (5 bases). V was clipped by 8 bases and J by 0 bases, with 8 bases between them. There are 12 residues in the CDR3. CDR1 and CDR2 (germline): MNHEY, SMNVEV (reference sequence).

CDR3 bases: TGTGCCAGCAGCCTAAGTACCTACAATGAGCAGTTCTTC. It translates to CASSLSTYNEQFF. This sequence joins TRBV11-2 and TRBJ2-1; unclear D gene. V shed 5 bases and J shed 2 bases, with 7 bases lying between them. The CDR3 sequence is 13 residues long. Germline V lookup: CDR1 SGHAT, CDR2 FQNNGV.

The J gene is TRBJ2-7, the V gene TRBV28, with 12 bases that match TRBD2. The CDR3 contains 16 residues. Germline V gene sequence: CDR1 MDHEN, CDR2 SYDVKM. Losses at the gene ends were 7 bases for V and 0 bases for J; bases not matched to a gene: 7. The CDR3 sequence is CASTPGLAGTSYEQYF. The CDR3, as DNA: TGTGCCAGCACCCCCGGACTAGCGGGAACCTCCTACGAGCAGTACTTC.

This clone has only one observation. The genes are TRBV27 and TRBJ1-1, with D perhaps matching TRBD1 (5 bases). Trimming stripped 3 bases from V and 0 bases from J, with 8 bases between. Per the germline V gene, CDR1 is MNHEY and CDR2 is SMNVEV (reference sequence). This CDR3 is 14 amino acids long. DNA of the CDR3: TGTGCCAGCAGTTTGTGGGGGTTGAACACTGAAGCTTTCTTT. This gives the protein CASSLWGLNTEAFF.

V usage is TRBV10-3 and J usage is TRBJ2-7, with TRBD2 matching 9 bases. Trimming took 2 bases from V and 3 from J; bases not matched to a gene: 2. This CDR3 has 14 amino acids. Germline lookup yields CDR1 ENHRY and CDR2 SYGVKD. CDR3: CAISEGLAYYEQYF. CDR3 in DNA: TGTGCCATCAGTGAGGGACTAGCGTACTACGAGCAGTACTTC.

This chain links TRBV11-2 with TRBJ2-7; TRBD2 might be the D (6 bases). Germline V gene sequence: CDR1 SGHAT, CDR2 FQNNGV. Trimming removed 4 bases at V and 0 bases at J, with 13 bases between. The CDR3 sequence is 15 residues long. The CDR3 DNA is TGTGCCAGCAGCTCCAGACCGCGGGACTCCTACGAGCAGTACTTC. Its protein product is CASSSRPRDSYEQYF.

The V gene is TRBV30, the J gene TRBJ2-1; possible D gene TRBD2, 6 bases. V was cut by 4 bases and J by 5 bases, with 15 bases left in between. The CDR3 runs to 14 residues. Per germline, CDR1 GTSNPN and CDR2 SVGIG (reference sequence). The CDR3 DNA follows: TGTGCCTGGATCCGGGGGACTCCCCACAATGAGCAGTTCTTC. Translated, it gives CAWIRGTPHNEQFF. Drawing the rest from reference TRBV30 and TRBJ2-1, the complete variable domain is SQTIHQWPATLVQPVGSPLSLECTVEGTSNPNLYWYRQAAGRGLQLLFYSVGIGQISSEVPQNLSASRPQDRQFILSSKKLLLSDSGFYLCAWIRGTPHNEQFFGPGTRLTVL.

The chain recombines TRBV28 with TRBJ2-1; TRBD1 agrees at 7 bases. The CDR3 consists of 17 residues. The trim removed 7 bases at V and 0 bases at J, leaving 12 bases unmatched. Germline V lookup: CDR1 MDHEN, CDR2 SYDVKM. CDR3 nucleotide sequence: TGTGCCAGCACCGTTCGGCTGGGGGACAGCTCCTACAATGAGCAGTTCTTC. Translation: CASTVRLGDSSYNEQFF.

This chain links TRBV11-2 with TRBJ2-7; 8 nucleotides align to TRBD2. J lost 6 bases, V lost 5 bases, and 15 bases had no gene match. The CDR3 is 16 amino acids. The germline V gene encodes CDR1 SGHAT and CDR2 FQNNGV. The CDR3 coding sequence is TGTGCCAGCAGCCGAGCGGGAGCCTATTTAGGGGGCGAGCAGTACTTC. It is translated as CASSRAGAYLGGEQYF.

This clone was observed once. CDR3 DNA: TGTGCCAGCAGACACCCGGGGGAGGGGTTTTCCTACGAGCAGTACTTC. Protein product: CASRHPGEGFSYEQYF. The chain combines TRBV11-2 with TRBJ2-7; 7 bases are a match to TRBD2. V gave up 6 bases and J gave up 1 base; unmatched junction bases: 12. The CDR3 contains 16 residues. Germline values: CDR1 SGHAT, CDR2 FQNNGV.

This chain links TRBV6-1 with TRBJ2-7; tentative D call: TRBD1 (6 bases). Germline CDR1 is MNHNS and CDR2 is SASEGT. CDR3 length: 14 residues. Trimming removed 6 bases from V and 0 bases from J, with 12 bases in between. CDR3 nucleotide sequence: TGTGCCAGCAGGCTGACAGGATCCTCCTACGAGCAGTACTTC. Translated: CASRLTGSSYEQYF.

This clone is a singleton in its sample. The rearrangement links TRBV7-2 to TRBJ2-7; the D gene is possibly TRBD1 (6 bases). Trimming took off 1 base at V and 5 bases at J, with 12 bases between the two ends. Germline V gene data show CDR1 as SGHTA and CDR2 as FQGNSA. The CDR3 is 14 residues long. The chain's CDR3 is CASSLDTGSDEQYF. CDR3 DNA sequence: TGTGCCAGCAGCTTAGATACAGGGAGCGACGAGCAGTACTTC.

This chain joins TRBV11-3 and TRBJ2-5, with 12 bases that match TRBD2. V trimming: 3 bases; J trimming: 5 bases; junction bases outside the gene matches: 4. Germline values: CDR1 SGHNT, CDR2 YENEEA. This CDR3 is built from 15 residues. The CDR3 DNA is TGTGCCAGCAGCTTGACTAGCGGGAGATTTGAGACCCAGTACTTC. This sequence encodes CASSLTSGRFETQYF.

The gene calls are TRBV6-5 and TRBJ1-2, with D hard to call. The CDR3 runs to 13 residues. V dropped 6 bases and J dropped 8 bases, with 16 bases sitting between them. Germline CDR1 and CDR2: MNHEY and SVGAGI. As DNA, the CDR3 is TGTGCCAGCAGGCCGACACCTGGTACGGGCTACACCTTC. Translated, it gives CASRPTPGTGYTF.

The chain carries TRBV5-5 and TRBJ1-1; D possibly corresponds to TRBD1 (6 bases). Germline CDR1 reads SGHKS; CDR2 reads YYEKEE (reference sequence). V was pared by 6 bases and J by 5 bases, with 17 bases between. This CDR3 has 14 residues. CDR3 sequence: CASTLGRQETEAFF. The DNA of the CDR3 is TGTGCCAGCACCCTTGGAAGACAGGAAACTGAAGCTTTCTTT.

The chain recombines TRBV5-1 with TRBJ2-2; perhaps TRBD2 as D (6 bases). This CDR3 is built from 14 residues. Trimming pared 0 bases from V and 7 bases from J, leaving 10 bases between. From germline, CDR1 is SGHRS and CDR2 YFSETQ. CDR3 loop: CASSLAGGGGELFF. In nucleotides, the CDR3 is TGCGCCAGCAGCTTGGCCGGGGGAGGCGGGGAGCTGTTTTTT.

The chain joins TRBV2 to TRBJ2-7; D is unresolved. The germline V gene has CDR1 SNHLY and CDR2 FYNNEI. Trimming took off 1 base at V and 0 bases at J, with 7 bases between the two ends. There are 14 residues in the CDR3. In DNA, the CDR3 is TGTGCCAGCAGTGAAGGGGCGCTCTCCTACGAGCAGTACTTC. It translates to CASSEGALSYEQYF. Supplemented by reference TRBV2 and TRBJ2-7, the full variable domain reads EPEVTQTPSHQVTQMGQEVILRCVPISNHLYFYWYRQILGQKVEFLVSFYNNEISEKSEIFDDQFSVERPDGSNFTLKIRSTKLEDSAMYFCASSEGALSYEQYFGPGTRLTVT.

V usage is TRBV4-3 and J usage is TRBJ2-3; D not resolved. Trimming removed 0 bases at V and 2 bases at J, with 9 bases between. CDR3 length equals 15 residues. From germline, CDR1 is LGHNA and CDR2 YSLEER. The CDR3 sequence is CASSQDYPYTDTQYF. The CDR3 nucleotides are TGCGCCAGCAGCCAAGATTACCCGTACACAGATACGCAGTATTTT.

The chain employs TRBV6-1 and TRBJ1-2; maybe TRBD1 (6 bases). In germline, CDR1 is MNHNS, CDR2 SASEGT. CDR3 length: 15 residues. V was trimmed by 1 base and J by 2 bases, leaving 11 bases between them. The CDR3 DNA reads as TGTGCCAGCAGTGAAGGTATCCAGGGGAACTATGGCTACACCTTC. It translates to CASSEGIQGNYGYTF.

The chain couples TRBV5-1 to TRBJ2-6; D is perhaps TRBD1 (5 bases). From germline, CDR1 is SGHRS and CDR2 YFSETQ. The length of the CDR3 is 17 residues. Trimming took off 4 bases at V and 0 bases at J, with 14 bases between the two ends. The DNA for the CDR3 is TGCGCCAGCAGCCCGCCTTGGGGCCTCTCTGGGGCCAACGTCCTGACTTTC. It specifies CASSPPWGLSGANVLTF. Together with reference TRBV5-1 and TRBJ2-6, the CDR3 gives the full variable domain: KAGVTQTPRYLIKTRGQQVTLSCSPISGHRSVSWYQQTPGQGLQFLFEYFSETQRNKGNFPGRFSGRQFSNSRSEMNVSTLELGDSALYLCASSPPWGLSGANVLTFGAGSRLTVL.